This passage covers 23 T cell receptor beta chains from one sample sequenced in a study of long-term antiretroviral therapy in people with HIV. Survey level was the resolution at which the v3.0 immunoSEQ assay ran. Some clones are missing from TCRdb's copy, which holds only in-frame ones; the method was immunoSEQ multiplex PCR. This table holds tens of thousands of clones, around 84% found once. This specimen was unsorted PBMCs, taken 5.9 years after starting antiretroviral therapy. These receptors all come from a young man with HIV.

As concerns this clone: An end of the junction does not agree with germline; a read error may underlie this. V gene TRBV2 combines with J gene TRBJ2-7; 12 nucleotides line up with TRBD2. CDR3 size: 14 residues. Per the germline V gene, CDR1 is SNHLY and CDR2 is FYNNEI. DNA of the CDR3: TGTGCCACCAGTGGACTAGCGGGAAACTACGAGCAGTACTTC. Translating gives CATSGLAGNYEQYF.

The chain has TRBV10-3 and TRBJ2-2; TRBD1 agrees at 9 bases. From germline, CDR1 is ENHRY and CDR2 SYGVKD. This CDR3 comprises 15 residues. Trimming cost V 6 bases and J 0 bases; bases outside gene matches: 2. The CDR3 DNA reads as TGTGCCATCAGGGGACAGGGAGCGAACACCGGGGAGCTGTTTTTT. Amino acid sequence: CAIRGQGANTGELFF.

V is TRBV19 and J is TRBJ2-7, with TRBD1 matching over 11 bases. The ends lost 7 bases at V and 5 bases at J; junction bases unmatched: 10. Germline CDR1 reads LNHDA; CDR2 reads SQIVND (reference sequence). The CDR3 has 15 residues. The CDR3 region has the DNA TGTGCCAGTAATGAATGGGGACAGGGGGAAGACGAGCAGTACTTC. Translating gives CASNEWGQGEDEQYF.

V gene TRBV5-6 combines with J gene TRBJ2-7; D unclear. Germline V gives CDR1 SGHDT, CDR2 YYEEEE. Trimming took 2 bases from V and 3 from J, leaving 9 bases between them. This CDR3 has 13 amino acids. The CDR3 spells CASSLDVVYEQYF. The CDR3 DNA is TGTGCCAGCAGCTTAGACGTCGTCTACGAGCAGTACTTC.

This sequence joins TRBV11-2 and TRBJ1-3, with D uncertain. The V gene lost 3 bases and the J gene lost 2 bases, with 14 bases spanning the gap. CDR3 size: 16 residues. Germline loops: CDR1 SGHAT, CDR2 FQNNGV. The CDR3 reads CASSFVTGKAGNTIYF. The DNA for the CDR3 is TGTGCCAGCAGCTTCGTGACGGGAAAGGCTGGAAACACCATATATTTT.

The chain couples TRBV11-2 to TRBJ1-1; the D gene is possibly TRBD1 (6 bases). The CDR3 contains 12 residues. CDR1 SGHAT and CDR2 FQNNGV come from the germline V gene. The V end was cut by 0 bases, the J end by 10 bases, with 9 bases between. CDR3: CASSLEGARAFF. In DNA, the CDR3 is TGTGCCAGCAGCTTAGAGGGGGCCCGAGCTTTCTTT.

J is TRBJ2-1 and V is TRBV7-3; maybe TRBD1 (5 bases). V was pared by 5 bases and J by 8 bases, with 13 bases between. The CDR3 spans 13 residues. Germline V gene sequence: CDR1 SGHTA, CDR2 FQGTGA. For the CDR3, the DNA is TGTGCCAGCAGCCAAGGGGTGACGGATGAGCAGTTCTTC. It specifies CASSQGVTDEQFF. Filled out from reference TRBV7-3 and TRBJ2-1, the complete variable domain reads GAGVSQTPSNKVTEKGKYVELRCDPISGHTALYWYRQSLGQGPEFLIYFQGTGAADDSGLPNDRFFAVRPEGSVSTLKIQRTERGDSAVYLCASSQGVTDEQFFGPGTRLTVL.

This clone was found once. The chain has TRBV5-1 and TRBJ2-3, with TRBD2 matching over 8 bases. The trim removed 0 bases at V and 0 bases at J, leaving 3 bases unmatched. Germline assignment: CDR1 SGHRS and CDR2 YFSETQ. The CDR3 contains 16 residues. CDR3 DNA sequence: TGCGCCAGCAGCTTGGTAGCGGGACCTAGCACAGATACGCAGTATTTT. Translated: CASSLVAGPSTDTQYF.

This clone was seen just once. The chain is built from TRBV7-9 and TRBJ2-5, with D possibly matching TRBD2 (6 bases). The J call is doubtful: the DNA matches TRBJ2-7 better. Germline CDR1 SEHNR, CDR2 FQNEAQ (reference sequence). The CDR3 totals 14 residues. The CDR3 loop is CASSSWTNSYEQYF. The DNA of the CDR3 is TGTGCCAGCAGCTCCTGGACTAACTCCTACGAGCAGTACTTC.

The CDR3 sequence: CASSKPLTVQETQYF. Written as DNA, the CDR3 is TGTGCCAGCAGCAAACCTCTTACGGTTCAAGAGACCCAGTACTTC. This chain joins TRBV21-1 and TRBJ2-5; the D call TRBD2 from the table was never checked on the DNA. TRBV21-1 is deemed a pseudogene. The CDR3 contains 15 residues.

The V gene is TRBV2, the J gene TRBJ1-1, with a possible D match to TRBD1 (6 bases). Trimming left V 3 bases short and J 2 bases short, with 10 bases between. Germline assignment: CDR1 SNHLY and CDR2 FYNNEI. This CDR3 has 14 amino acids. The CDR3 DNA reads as TGTGCCAGCAGTGAGGGCAGGGGAAACACTGAAGCTTTCTTT. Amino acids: CASSEGRGNTEAFF.

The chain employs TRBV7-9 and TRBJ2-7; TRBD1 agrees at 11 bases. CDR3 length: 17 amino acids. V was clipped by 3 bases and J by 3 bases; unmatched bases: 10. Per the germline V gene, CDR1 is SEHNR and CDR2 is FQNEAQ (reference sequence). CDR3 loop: CASSFQWTGGSGYEQYF. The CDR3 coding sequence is TGTGCCAGCAGCTTCCAATGGACAGGGGGCTCGGGCTACGAGCAGTACTTC.

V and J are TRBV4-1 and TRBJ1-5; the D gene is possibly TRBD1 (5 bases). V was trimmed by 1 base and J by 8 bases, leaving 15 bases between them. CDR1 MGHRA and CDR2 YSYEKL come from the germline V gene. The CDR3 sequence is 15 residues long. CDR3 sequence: CASSQVERDSKPQHF. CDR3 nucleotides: TGCGCCAGCAGCCAAGTAGAACGGGACTCCAAGCCCCAGCATTTT.

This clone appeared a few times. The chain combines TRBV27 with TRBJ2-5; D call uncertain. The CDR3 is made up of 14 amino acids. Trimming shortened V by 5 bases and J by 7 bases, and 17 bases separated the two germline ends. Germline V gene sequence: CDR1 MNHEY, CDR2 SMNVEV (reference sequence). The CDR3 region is CASSPTPRLGTQYF. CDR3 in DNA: TGTGCCAGCAGTCCGACGCCCCGCTTGGGGACCCAGTACTTC.

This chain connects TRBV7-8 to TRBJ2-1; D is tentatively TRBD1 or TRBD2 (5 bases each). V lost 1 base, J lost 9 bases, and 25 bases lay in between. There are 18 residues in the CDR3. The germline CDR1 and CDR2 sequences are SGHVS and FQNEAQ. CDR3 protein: CASSLGPGRGGQRAEQFF. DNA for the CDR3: TGTGCCAGCAGCTTAGGGCCCGGAAGGGGCGGCCAGAGGGCTGAGCAGTTCTTC.

DNA of the CDR3: TGTGCCAGCAGCTATGGTTCTAGCTGGGCCGGGGAGCTGTTTTTT. Translating gives CASSYGSSWAGELFF. This chain connects TRBV5-5 to TRBJ2-2; TRBD2 is a possible D gene (5 bases). Per germline, CDR1 SGHKS and CDR2 YYEKEE (reference sequence). The CDR3 loop spans 15 amino acids. The germline V and J ends were trimmed by 3 bases and 6 bases, with 15 bases remaining between them. The whole variable domain, filled in from reference TRBV5-5 and TRBJ2-2, reads DAGVTQSPTHLIKTRGQQVTLRCSPISGHKSVSWYQQVLGQGPQFIFQYYEKEERGRGNFPDRFSARQFPNYSSELNVNALLLGDSALYLCASSYGSSWAGELFFGEGSRLTVL.

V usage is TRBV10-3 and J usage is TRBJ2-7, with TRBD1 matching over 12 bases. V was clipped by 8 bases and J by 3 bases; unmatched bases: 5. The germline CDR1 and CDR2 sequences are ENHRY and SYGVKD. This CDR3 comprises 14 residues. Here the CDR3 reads CAIQGQGASYEQYF. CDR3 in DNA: TGTGCCATCCAGGGACAGGGGGCGAGCTACGAGCAGTACTTC.

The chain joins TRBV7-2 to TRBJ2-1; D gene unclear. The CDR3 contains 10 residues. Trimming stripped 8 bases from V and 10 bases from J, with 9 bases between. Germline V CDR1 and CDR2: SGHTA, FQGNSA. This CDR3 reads CASHPWEQFF. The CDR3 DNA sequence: TGTGCCAGCCATCCATGGGAGCAGTTCTTC.

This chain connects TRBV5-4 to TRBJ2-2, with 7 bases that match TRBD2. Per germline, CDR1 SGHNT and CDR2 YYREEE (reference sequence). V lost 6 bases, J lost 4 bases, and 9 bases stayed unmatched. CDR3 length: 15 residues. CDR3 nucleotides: TGTGCCAGCAACTCGGGGGGAGTCTTCACCGGGGAGCTGTTTTTT. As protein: CASNSGGVFTGELFF.

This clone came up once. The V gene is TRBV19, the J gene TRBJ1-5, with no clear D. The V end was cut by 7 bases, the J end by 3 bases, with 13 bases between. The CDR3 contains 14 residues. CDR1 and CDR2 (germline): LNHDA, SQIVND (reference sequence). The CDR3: CASTWGLDNQPQHF. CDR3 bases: TGTGCCAGTACTTGGGGTTTGGACAATCAGCCCCAGCATTTT.

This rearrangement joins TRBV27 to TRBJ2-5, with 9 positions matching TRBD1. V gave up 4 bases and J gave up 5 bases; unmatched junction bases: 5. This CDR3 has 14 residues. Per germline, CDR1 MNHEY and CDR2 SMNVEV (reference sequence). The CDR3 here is CASSSGTGMETQYF. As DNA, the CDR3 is TGTGCCAGCAGTTCCGGGACAGGGATGGAGACCCAGTACTTC.

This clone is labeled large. Here the CDR3 reads CASSVLPATNEKLFF. CDR3 coding DNA: TGTGCCAGCAGCGTCCTCCCAGCAACTAATGAAAAACTGTTTTTT. The chain couples TRBV7-9 to TRBJ1-4; D is unclear. CDR3 length equals 15 residues. CDR1 and CDR2 from the germline V gene are SEHNR and FQNEAQ (reference sequence). Trimming took off 5 bases at V and 0 bases at J, with 10 bases between the two ends.

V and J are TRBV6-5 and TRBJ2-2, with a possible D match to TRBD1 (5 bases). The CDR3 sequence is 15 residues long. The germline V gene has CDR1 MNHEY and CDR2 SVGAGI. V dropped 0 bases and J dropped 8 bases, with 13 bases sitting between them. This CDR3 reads CASSYSIGAEGELFF. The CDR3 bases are TGTGCCAGCAGTTACTCGATAGGGGCCGAAGGGGAGCTGTTTTTT.